The 28 T cell receptor beta chains reported below all come from one sample, sequenced in a study of T-cell memory formation after mild COVID-19 listed by TCRdb under 2021. Libraries were built with 5' RACE. Sequencing relied on an Illumina NovaSeq 6000. Clones were called with MiXCR by TCRdb after fastp trimmed the public reads at Q25, and only in-frame beta chains were retained. Merged by CDR3 protein, the rows form single entries marked with the most common genes and DNA. This sample gives 450,000 to 650,000 distinct CDR3 sequences in total; around 21% of them show up just once. Under 15% of the sample rests with the top ten. Sequencing used PBMCs or a T cell subset sorted from them (not recorded which). These receptors were collected from an adult woman who had mild COVID-19 (a few samples of this study predate the infection). The sample titles of this study are shuffled in the database, so cell type and time point are left out; the donor was told from shared clones.

The V gene is TRBV20-1, the J gene TRBJ2-1; 14 bases line up with TRBD2. The CDR3 has 17 amino acids. Germline values: CDR1 DFQATT, CDR2 SNEGSKA (reference sequence). The DNA for the CDR3 is TGCAGGGCTGGGACTAGCGGGAGACTGCGCCCCTACAATGAGCAGTTCTTC. It specifies CRAGTSGRLRPYNEQFF.

The sample holds a few counts of this clonotype. The rearrangement links TRBV4-2 to TRBJ2-1, with 7 bases aligning to TRBD2. Germline values: CDR1 LGHNA, CDR2 YNFKEQ. This CDR3 comprises 16 residues. The trim removed 0 bases at V and 3 bases at J, leaving 5 bases unmatched. The CDR3 DNA follows: TGTGCCAGCAGCCAAGATCCGGCTAGCGGCTACAATGAGCAGTTCTTC. Residues: CASSQDPASGYNEQFF.

This clonotype came up a few times. The J gene is TRBJ2-1, the V gene TRBV3-1; the D gene is possibly TRBD2 (7 bases). Trimming removed 0 bases at V and 6 bases at J, with 15 bases between. The germline gives CDR1 LGHDT, CDR2 YNNKEL (reference sequence). The CDR3 runs to 16 residues. CDR3 DNA sequence: TGTGCCAGCAGCCAAGATTGGCGGGGGCCATCCAATGAGCAGTTCTTC. Protein product: CASSQDWRGPSNEQFF.

This clonotype has a handful of counts. This chain uses TRBV20-1 with TRBJ1-1; no clear D gene. The V end lost 3 bases, the J end lost 7 bases, and 3 bases lay between the germline ends. This CDR3 region has 9 residues. CDR1 and CDR2 from the germline V gene are DFQATT and SNEGSKA (reference sequence). The CDR3 reads CSASREAFF. In DNA form, the CDR3 reads TGCAGTGCTAGCCGTGAAGCTTTCTTT.

This chain connects TRBV4-3 to TRBJ2-3, with D hard to call. Germline V gene lookup returns CDR1 LGHNA and CDR2 YSLEER. The CDR3 has 14 residues. Between the trimmed V and J ends, which lost 2 bases and 4 bases, there was a span of 10 bases. This CDR3 is CASSQIIPADTQYF. For the CDR3, the DNA is TGCGCCAGCAGCCAAATAATCCCAGCAGATACGCAGTATTTT.

The chain is built from TRBV20-1 and TRBJ2-7, with unresolved D. Germline CDR1 and CDR2: DFQATT and SNEGSKA (reference sequence). V lost 6 bases to trimming and J lost 0 bases, with 15 bases between them. This CDR3 region has 14 residues. CDR3 bases: TGCAGTGCCACCGTGGACCGCTACTCCTACGAGCAGTACTTC. It codes for CSATVDRYSYEQYF.

The chain carries TRBV24-1 and TRBJ2-1, with TRBD2 matching over 9 bases. After removal of 6 bases from V and 7 bases from J, the junction contained 9 bases not matched to a gene. There are 15 residues in the CDR3. The germline V gene has CDR1 KGHDR and CDR2 SFDVKD. The CDR3 protein is CATSRGTSKPNEQFF. In DNA, the CDR3 is TGTGCCACCAGTCGGGGGACTAGCAAACCAAATGAGCAGTTCTTC.

The chain is built from TRBV20-1 and TRBJ2-1; 8 bases fit TRBD2. Trimming removed 3 bases from V and 5 bases from J; junction bases left unmatched: 15. The CDR3 is 17 amino acids. Germline V CDR1 and CDR2: DFQATT, SNEGSKA (reference sequence). The CDR3 here is CSASNLGSGSGNNEQFF. CDR3 sequence (DNA): TGCAGTGCTAGTAATCTTGGGAGCGGGAGTGGGAACAATGAGCAGTTCTTC.

This chain joins TRBV12-3 or TRBV12-4 and TRBJ1-1; D is possibly TRBD1 (5 bases). This CDR3 is 14 amino acids long. Trimming cost V 6 bases and J 1 base, with 12 bases left between them. CDR3 DNA sequence: TGTGCCAGCAGGCTCTCTGGGGGGAACACTGAAGCTTTCTTT. It specifies CASRLSGGNTEAFF.

This chain links TRBV7-9 with TRBJ1-1, with a possible D match to TRBD1 (5 bases). CDR1 is SEHNR, CDR2 FQNEAQ, per germline (reference sequence). The V end lost 5 bases, the J end lost 6 bases, and 13 bases lay between the germline ends. This CDR3 is built from 13 residues. The CDR3 loop is CASSKTRQSEAFF. As DNA, the CDR3 is TGTGCCAGCAGCAAGACCCGACAGTCTGAAGCTTTCTTT.

This clonotype turned up a few times. V usage is TRBV10-3 and J usage is TRBJ1-2; 9 nucleotides align to TRBD1. CDR3 size: 12 residues. V shed 6 bases, J shed 8 bases, and the junction held 4 bases outside the gene matches. Looked up from germline, CDR1 is ENHRY and CDR2 is SYGVKD. CDR3 in amino acids: CAIRTGGGGYTF. CDR3 nucleotide sequence: TGTGCCATCAGGACAGGGGGAGGCGGCTACACCTTC.

Worth noting for this clonotype: A read error may produce the germline difference seen at one junction end. The chain couples TRBV30 to TRBJ2-5; possibly TRBD1 for D (5 bases). CDR3 length: 14 amino acids. CDR1 GTSNPN and CDR2 SVGIG come from the germline V gene (reference sequence). The CDR3 DNA is TGTGCCTGGAGTGGGGGCGGAATTCAAGAGAGCCAGTACTTC. Translating it yields CAWSGGGIQESQYF.

This clonotype was observed a few times. Here the CDR3 DNA reads TGTGCCAGCAGCTTAGCCGGGCTAGCAGAGCAGTACTTC. It is translated as CASSLAGLAEQYF. The chain recombines TRBV7-6 with TRBJ2-7; the D gene is possibly TRBD2 (5 bases). The CDR3 sequence is 13 residues long. V was clipped by 0 bases and J by 7 bases, with 10 bases between them. Germline V CDR1 and CDR2: SGHVS, FNYEAQ.

This clonotype has only a few counts. This chain links TRBV5-6 with TRBJ2-7; 9 nucleotides align to TRBD1. V shed 4 bases, J shed 8 bases, and the junction held 4 bases outside the gene matches. CDR1 is SGHDT, CDR2 YYEEEE, per germline. There are 12 residues in the CDR3. The DNA for the CDR3 is TGTGCCAGCAGCCGGGACAGGGTGAAGCAGTACTTC. Protein product: CASSRDRVKQYF.

There are a few counts of this clonotype. The CDR3 DNA reads TGTGCCAGCAGCCCCGGACCCTCCACGGGGGAGCTGTTTTTT. Amino acids: CASSPGPSTGELFF. The rearrangement uses TRBV11-3 and TRBJ2-2; D ambiguous. This CDR3 contains 14 residues. The germline V and J ends were trimmed by 5 bases and 8 bases, with 15 bases remaining between them. Germline CDR1 reads SGHNT; CDR2 reads YENEEA.

The chain joins TRBV5-1 to TRBJ2-1, with D unresolved. CDR3 length: 11 amino acids. With 7 bases removed from V and 9 bases from J, the gap between germline ends came to 11 bases. Germline CDR1 is SGHRS and CDR2 is YFSETQ. The CDR3 coding sequence is TGCGCCAGCTCTCCCGCGCGTGAGCAGTTCTTC. It codes for CASSPAREQFF.

The chain recombines TRBV12-3 or TRBV12-4 with TRBJ2-5; tentative D call: TRBD2 (7 bases). V shed 5 bases and J shed 5 bases, with 21 bases lying between them. This CDR3 comprises 16 residues. CDR3 region: CASSPQVRGLGETQYF. DNA of the CDR3: TGTGCCAGCAGTCCCCAGGTGCGGGGGCTTGGGGAGACCCAGTACTTC.

Only a few counts were recorded for this clonotype. The chain employs TRBV20-1 and TRBJ2-7; D gene uncertain. From germline, CDR1 is DFQATT and CDR2 SNEGSKA (reference sequence). The CDR3 covers 11 residues. Trimming stripped 5 bases from V and 6 bases from J, with 11 bases between. The CDR3 loop is CSAGDLTEQYF. The CDR3, as DNA: TGCAGTGCTGGCGATTTGACCGAGCAGTACTTC.

Regarding this clonotype: A read error is possible here, since a much larger clone lies one base away. The chain carries TRBV12-3 or TRBV12-4 and TRBJ2-7, with 8 positions matching TRBD1. This CDR3 region has 13 residues. V gave up 6 bases and J gave up 3 bases; unmatched junction bases: 4. CDR3 DNA sequence: TGTGCCAGCAGCGACGGGACAGGCTACGAGCAGTACTTC. Protein sequence: CASSDGTGYEQYF.

The chain joins TRBV4-3 to TRBJ2-2; 13 nucleotides match TRBD2. CDR1 LGHNA and CDR2 YSLEER come from the germline V gene. The CDR3 extends over 18 amino acids. V shed 3 bases and J 6 bases; nucleotides not matched to a gene: 10. The CDR3 sequence is CASSHNKLAGGPSGELFF. The CDR3 region has the DNA TGCGCCAGCAGCCACAATAAACTAGCGGGAGGGCCCTCCGGGGAGCTGTTTTTT.

V gene TRBV3-1 combines with J gene TRBJ1-5; no reliable D call. Trimming left V 5 bases short and J 7 bases short, with 15 bases between. The CDR3 has 14 residues. In germline, CDR1 is LGHDT, CDR2 YNNKEL (reference sequence). The chain's CDR3 is CASSSHSGEQPQHF. CDR3 DNA: TGTGCCAGCAGCTCTCATTCCGGGGAGCAGCCCCAGCATTTT.

The chain uses TRBV5-5 and TRBJ2-3; unclear D gene. Germline V CDR1 and CDR2: SGHKS, YYEKEE (reference sequence). CDR3 length equals 17 residues. V gave up 4 bases and J gave up 1 base, with 19 bases separating them. CDR3 sequence: CASSQPPSLVGTDTQYF. CDR3 nucleotide sequence: TGTGCCAGCAGCCAACCGCCTTCCCTGGTGGGCACAGATACGCAGTATTTT.

This clonotype appeared a few times. This chain connects TRBV7-9 to TRBJ2-7; TRBD1 or TRBD2 may be the D gene (7 bases each). Trimming took 5 bases from V and 2 from J, leaving 13 bases between them. Germline CDR1 is SEHNR and CDR2 is FQNEAQ (reference sequence). The CDR3 runs to 14 residues. CDR3 DNA sequence: TGTGCCAGCAGCCCAGGGGGGGGCCCCTACGAGCAGTACTTC. This sequence encodes CASSPGGGPYEQYF. Full variable domain (outside the CDR3, taken from reference TRBV7-9 and TRBJ2-7): DTGVSQNPRHKITKRGQNVTFRCDPISEHNRLYWYRQTLGQGPEFLTYFQNEAQLEKSRLLSDRFSAERPKGSFSTLEIQRTEQGDSAMYLCASSPGGGPYEQYFGPGTRLTVT.

The chain employs TRBV6-5 and TRBJ2-3, with D possibly TRBD1 on 5 matching bases. Germline CDR1 reads MNHEY; CDR2 reads SVGAGI. There are 12 residues in the CDR3. V was trimmed by 2 bases and J by 9 bases, leaving 9 bases between them. In DNA, the CDR3 is TGTGCCAGCAGTTACCAGTCAGGGACGCAGTATTTT. This translates into CASSYQSGTQYF.

The chain has TRBV14 and TRBJ2-1; 13 bases map to TRBD2. Germline V lookup: CDR1 SGHDN, CDR2 FVKESK. Unmatched junction bases numbered 6, after V lost 4 bases and J lost 6 bases. This CDR3 has 16 amino acids. Written as DNA, the CDR3 is TGTGCCAGCAGCCGATTAGGACTAGCGGGGGTCAATGAGCAGTTCTTC. Its translation is CASSRLGLAGVNEQFF.

The chain recombines TRBV28 with TRBJ1-1; tentatively, D is TRBD1 (6 bases). The CDR3 sequence is 14 residues long. V was cut by 1 base and J by 6 bases, with 12 bases left in between. Germline assignment: CDR1 MDHEN and CDR2 SYDVKM. This CDR3 is CASSLSAGVAEAFF. The CDR3 DNA follows: TGTGCCAGCAGTTTATCGGCAGGGGTGGCTGAAGCTTTCTTT.

This clonotype was seen more than once but under ten times. The chain is built from TRBV5-6 and TRBJ1-5; the match to TRBD1 covers 9 bases. Germline V CDR1 and CDR2: SGHDT, YYEEEE. Losses at the gene ends were 4 bases for V and 4 bases for J; bases not matched to a gene: 12. This CDR3 has 17 residues. As DNA, the CDR3 is TGTGCCAGCAGCCACTCACCCTTGACAGGGGGTAATCAGCCCCAGCATTTT. It specifies CASSHSPLTGGNQPQHF.

J is TRBJ2-3 and V is TRBV4-1; 8 nucleotides match TRBD2. The CDR3 covers 16 residues. V shed 1 base, J shed 0 bases, and the junction held 3 bases outside the gene matches. CDR1 is MGHRA, CDR2 YSYEKL, per germline. The CDR3 here is CASSQVASGSTDTQYF. The CDR3 bases are TGCGCCAGCAGCCAAGTGGCTAGCGGGAGCACAGATACGCAGTATTTT.